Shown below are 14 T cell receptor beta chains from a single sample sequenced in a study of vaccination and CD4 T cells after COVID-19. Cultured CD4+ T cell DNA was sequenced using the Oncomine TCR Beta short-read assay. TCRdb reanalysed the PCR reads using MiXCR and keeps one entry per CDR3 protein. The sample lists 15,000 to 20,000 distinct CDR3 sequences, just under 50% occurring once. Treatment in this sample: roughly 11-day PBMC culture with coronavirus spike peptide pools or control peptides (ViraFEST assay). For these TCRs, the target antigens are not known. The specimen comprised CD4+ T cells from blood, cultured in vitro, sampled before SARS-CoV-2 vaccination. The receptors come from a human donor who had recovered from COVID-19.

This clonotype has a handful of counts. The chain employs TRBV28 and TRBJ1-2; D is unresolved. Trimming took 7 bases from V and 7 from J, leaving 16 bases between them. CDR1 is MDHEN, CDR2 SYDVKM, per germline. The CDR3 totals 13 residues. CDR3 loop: CASIDGRERGYTF. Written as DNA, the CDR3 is TGTGCCAGCATCGATGGACGAGAGCGTGGCTACACCTTC.

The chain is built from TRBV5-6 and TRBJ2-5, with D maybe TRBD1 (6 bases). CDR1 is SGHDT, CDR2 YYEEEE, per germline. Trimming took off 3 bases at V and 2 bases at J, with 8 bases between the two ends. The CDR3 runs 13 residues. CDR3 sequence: CASSWDNQETQYF. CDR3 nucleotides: TGTGCCAGCAGCTGGGACAATCAAGAGACCCAGTACTTC.

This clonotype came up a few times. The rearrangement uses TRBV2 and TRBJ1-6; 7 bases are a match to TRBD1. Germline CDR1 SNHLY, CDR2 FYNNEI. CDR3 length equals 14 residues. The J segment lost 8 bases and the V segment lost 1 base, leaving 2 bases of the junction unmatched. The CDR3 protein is CASSEGTGYSPLHF. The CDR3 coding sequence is TGTGCCAGCAGTGAAGGGACAGGCTATTCACCCCTCCACTTT. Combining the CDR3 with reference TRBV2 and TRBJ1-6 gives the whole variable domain EPEVTQTPSHQVTQMGQEVILRCVPISNHLYFYWYRQILGQKVEFLVSFYNNEISEKSEIFDDQFSVERPDGSNFTLKIRSTKLEDSAMYFCASSEGTGYSPLHFGNGTRLTVT.

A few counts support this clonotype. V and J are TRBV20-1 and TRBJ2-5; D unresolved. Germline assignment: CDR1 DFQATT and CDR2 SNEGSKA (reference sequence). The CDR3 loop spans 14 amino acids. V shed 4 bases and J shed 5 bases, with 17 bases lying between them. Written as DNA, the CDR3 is TGCAGTGCTACCCATGGCCAAGGGTGGGAGACCCAGTACTTC. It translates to CSATHGQGWETQYF.

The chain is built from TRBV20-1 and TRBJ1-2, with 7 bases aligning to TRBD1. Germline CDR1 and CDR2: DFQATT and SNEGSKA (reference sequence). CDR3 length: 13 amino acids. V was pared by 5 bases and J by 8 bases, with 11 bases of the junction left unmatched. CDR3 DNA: TGCAGTGCTCCGATGACAGGGAGGGGAGGCTACACCTTC. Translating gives CSAPMTGRGGYTF.

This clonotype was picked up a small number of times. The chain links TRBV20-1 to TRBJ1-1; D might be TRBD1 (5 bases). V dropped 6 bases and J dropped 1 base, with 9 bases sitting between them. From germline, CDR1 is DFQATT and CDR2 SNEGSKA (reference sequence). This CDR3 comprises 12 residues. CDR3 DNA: TGCAGTGCCTGGGGACGGAACACTGAAGCTTTCTTT. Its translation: CSAWGRNTEAFF.

The DNA of the CDR3 is TGCAGTGCTAGCGAATCCGGGCCAAGCTATGGCTACACCTTC. Translation: CSASESGPSYGYTF. V and J are TRBV20-1 and TRBJ1-2; D is uncertain. This CDR3 comprises 14 residues. V was cut by 3 bases and J by 4 bases, with 15 bases left in between. Germline V lookup: CDR1 DFQATT, CDR2 SNEGSKA (reference sequence).

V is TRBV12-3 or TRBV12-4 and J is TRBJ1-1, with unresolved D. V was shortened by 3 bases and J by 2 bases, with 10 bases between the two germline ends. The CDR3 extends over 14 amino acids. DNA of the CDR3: TGTGCCAGCAGTTTGAGCGGGGTCAACACTGAAGCTTTCTTT. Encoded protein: CASSLSGVNTEAFF.

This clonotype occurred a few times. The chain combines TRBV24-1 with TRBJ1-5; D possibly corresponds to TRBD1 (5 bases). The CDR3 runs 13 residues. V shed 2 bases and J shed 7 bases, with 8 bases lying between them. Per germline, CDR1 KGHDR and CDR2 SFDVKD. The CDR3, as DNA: TGTGCCACCAGTGATTCGGGGGACCAGCCCCAGCATTTT. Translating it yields CATSDSGDQPQHF.

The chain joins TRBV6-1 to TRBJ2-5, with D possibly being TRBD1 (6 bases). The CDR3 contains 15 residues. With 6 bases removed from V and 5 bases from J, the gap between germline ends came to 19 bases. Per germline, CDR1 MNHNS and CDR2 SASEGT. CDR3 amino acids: CASSLEGQGWETQYF. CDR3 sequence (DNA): TGTGCCAGCAGCCTCGAAGGGCAGGGGTGGGAGACCCAGTACTTC.

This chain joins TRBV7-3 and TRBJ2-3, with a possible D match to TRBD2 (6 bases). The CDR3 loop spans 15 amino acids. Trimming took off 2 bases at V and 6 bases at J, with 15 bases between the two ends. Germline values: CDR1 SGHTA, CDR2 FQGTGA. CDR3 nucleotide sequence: TGTGCCAGCAGCTTAGGATCGAGTAGCGGCGATACGCAGTATTTT. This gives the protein CASSLGSSSGDTQYF.

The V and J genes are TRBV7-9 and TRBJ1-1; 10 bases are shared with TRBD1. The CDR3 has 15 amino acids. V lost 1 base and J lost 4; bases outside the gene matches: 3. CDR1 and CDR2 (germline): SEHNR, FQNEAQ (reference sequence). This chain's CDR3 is CASSLGQGASTEAFF. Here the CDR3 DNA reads TGTGCCAGCAGCTTAGGACAGGGGGCGAGCACTGAAGCTTTCTTT.

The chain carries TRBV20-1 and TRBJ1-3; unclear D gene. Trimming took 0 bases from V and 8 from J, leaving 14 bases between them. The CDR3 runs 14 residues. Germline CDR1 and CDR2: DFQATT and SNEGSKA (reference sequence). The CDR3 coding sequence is TGCAGTGCTAGAGAGGGGAAGGGTTCGGACACCATATATTTT. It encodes CSAREGKGSDTIYF.

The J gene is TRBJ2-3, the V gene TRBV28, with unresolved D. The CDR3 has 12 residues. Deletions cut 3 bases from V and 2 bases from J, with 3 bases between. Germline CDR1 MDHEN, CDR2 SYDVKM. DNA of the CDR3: TGTGCCAGCAGTTTTTTCACAGATACGCAGTATTTT. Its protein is CASSFFTDTQYF.